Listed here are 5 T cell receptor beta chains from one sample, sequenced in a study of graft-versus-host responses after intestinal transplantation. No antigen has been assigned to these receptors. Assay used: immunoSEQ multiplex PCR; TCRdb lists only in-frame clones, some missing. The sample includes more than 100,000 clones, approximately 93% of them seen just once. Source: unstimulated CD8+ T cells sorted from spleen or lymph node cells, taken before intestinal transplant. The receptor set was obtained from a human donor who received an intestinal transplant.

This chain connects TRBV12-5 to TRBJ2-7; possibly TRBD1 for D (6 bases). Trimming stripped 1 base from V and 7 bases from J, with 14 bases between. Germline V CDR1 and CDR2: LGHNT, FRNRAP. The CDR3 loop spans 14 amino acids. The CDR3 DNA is TGTGCTAGTGGTTTGGCAGCTACAGGGAGTGAGCAGTACTTC. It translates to CASGLAATGSEQYF.

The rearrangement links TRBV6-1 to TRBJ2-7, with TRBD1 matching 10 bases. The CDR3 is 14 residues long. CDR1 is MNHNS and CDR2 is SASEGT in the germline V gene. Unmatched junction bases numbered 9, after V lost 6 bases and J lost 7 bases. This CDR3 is CASSYGTGAREQYF. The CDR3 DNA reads TGTGCCAGCAGCTACGGGACAGGGGCGAGGGAGCAGTACTTC.

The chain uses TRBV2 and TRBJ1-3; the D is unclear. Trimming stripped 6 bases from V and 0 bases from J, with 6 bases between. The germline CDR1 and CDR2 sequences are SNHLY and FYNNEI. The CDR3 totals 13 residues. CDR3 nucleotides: TGTGCCAGCAGCGCGTACTCTGGAAACACCATATATTTT. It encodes CASSAYSGNTIYF. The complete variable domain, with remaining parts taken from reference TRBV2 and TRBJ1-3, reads EPEVTQTPSHQVTQMGQEVILRCVPISNHLYFYWYRQILGQKVEFLVSFYNNEISEKSEIFDDQFSVERPDGSNFTLKIRSTKLEDSAMYFCASSAYSGNTIYFGEGSWLTVV.

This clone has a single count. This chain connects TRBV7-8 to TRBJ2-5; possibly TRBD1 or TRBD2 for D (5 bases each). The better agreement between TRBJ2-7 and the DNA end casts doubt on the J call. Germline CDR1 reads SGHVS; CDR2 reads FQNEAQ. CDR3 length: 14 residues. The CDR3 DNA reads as TGTGCCAGCAGCCAGAACGGGGCCCCCTACGAGCAGTACTTC. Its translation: CASSQNGAPYEQYF.

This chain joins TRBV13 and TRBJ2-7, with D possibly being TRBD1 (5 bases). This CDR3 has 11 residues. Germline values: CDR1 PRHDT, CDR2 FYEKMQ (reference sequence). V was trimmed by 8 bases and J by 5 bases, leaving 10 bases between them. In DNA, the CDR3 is TGTGCCAGCTCCGAAGGGGACGAGCAGTACTTC. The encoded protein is CASSEGDEQYF.